This TCR beta chain was captured in a study of cytotoxic CD8 clonotypes in ibrutinib-treated CLL. Findings and limits, study-wide: Patients had baseline clonality above age-matched healthy donors, and this clonality moved with circulating CD8+ T-cell counts.

The protocol was immunoSEQ multiplex PCR, while the TCRdb copy is restricted to in-frame clones and leaves out a portion. Among 250,000 to 350,000 clones listed, approximately 76% were seen once. This clone came up once. Its antigen is unknown. The V gene lost 6 bases and the J gene lost 3 bases, with 9 bases spanning the gap. CDR1 and CDR2 (germline): MNHNY, SVGAGI (reference sequence). There are 13 residues in the CDR3. The receptor comes from a human donor with chronic lymphocytic leukemia. This chain links TRBV6-6 with TRBJ1-5, with D uncertain. The source was PBMCs, collected at disease progression, from a patient treated with ibrutinib. CDR3 in amino acids: CASRRDFNQPQHF. In DNA, the CDR3 is TGTGCCAGCAGACGAGATTTCAATCAGCCCCAGCATTTT.